These 24 T cell receptor beta chains were sequenced from one sample in a study of OX40 agonist ivuxolimab in advanced cancers. Repertoires were generated with immunoSEQ multiplex PCR, while TCRdb's copy carries only in-frame clones and drops some. The sample has 70,000 to 75,000 clones; around four fifths are singletons. This specimen was CD4+ or CD8+ T cells sorted from blood, taken in a trial of the OX40 agonist ivuxolimab. These receptors were taken from an adult with an advanced solid tumor such as melanoma, head and neck, liver or kidney cancer.

The chain is built from TRBV6-1 and TRBJ1-6, with D possibly being TRBD1 (6 bases). The length of the CDR3 is 15 residues. Germline assignment: CDR1 MNHNS and CDR2 SASEGT. Trimming removed 2 bases at V and 6 bases at J, with 11 bases between. CDR3 nucleotides: TGTGCCAGCAGTGAATCGGGGGCCGGTAATTCACCCCTCCACTTT. It is translated as CASSESGAGNSPLHF.

This chain links TRBV7-7 with TRBJ2-7, with no clear D. The V gene lost 3 bases and the J gene lost 0 bases, with 6 bases spanning the gap. The length of the CDR3 is 13 residues. Germline V gives CDR1 SSHAT, CDR2 FNYEAQ (reference sequence). The CDR3, as DNA: TGTGCCAGCAGCTTTGCTATCTCCTACGAGCAGTACTTC. It encodes CASSFAISYEQYF.

This clone was seen a few times. The chain uses TRBV7-6 and TRBJ2-7, with TRBD1 matching over 10 bases. The germline gives CDR1 SGHVS, CDR2 FNYEAQ. V trimming: 5 bases; J trimming: 6 bases; junction bases outside the gene matches: 7. CDR3 size: 14 residues. CDR3 residues: CASSKSGTGVEQYF. In nucleotides, the CDR3 is TGTGCCAGCAGCAAATCCGGGACAGGGGTCGAGCAGTACTTC.

This clone was counted a few times. The rearrangement joins TRBV9 to TRBJ2-1; 8 nucleotides line up with TRBD2. Germline V CDR1 and CDR2: SGDLS, YYNGEE. V was pared by 4 bases and J by 9 bases, with 15 bases of the junction left unmatched. The CDR3 sequence is 16 residues long. The CDR3 region has the DNA TGTGCCAGCAGCCCTCAGCAGGGCGGGGGGCCTATTGAGCAGTTCTTC. This codes for CASSPQQGGGPIEQFF.

The chain carries TRBV19 and TRBJ2-6, with D possibly matching TRBD2 (6 bases). Deletions cut 6 bases from V and 1 base from J, with 13 bases between. Germline lookup yields CDR1 LNHDA and CDR2 SQIVND (reference sequence). The CDR3 totals 16 residues. For the CDR3, the DNA is TGTGCCAGTAGAGTTAACCGGGGGTCTGGGGCCAACGTCCTGACTTTC. It encodes CASRVNRGSGANVLTF.

Comments on this clone: At one end, the junction sequence differs from germline, possibly due to a read error. V usage is TRBV15 and J usage is TRBJ1-5; D is uncertain. This CDR3 has 17 residues. Per germline, CDR1 LNHNV and CDR2 YYDKDF (reference sequence). CDR3 sequence (DNA): TGTGCCACCAGGAGAGATGCTCGGACGGCTAGCAATCAGCCCCAGCATTTT. Its protein is CATRRDARTASNQPQHF.

The chain has TRBV19 and TRBJ1-1; possible D gene TRBD1, 5 bases. The germline V and J ends were trimmed by 6 bases and 0 bases, with 14 bases remaining between them. Germline-derived CDR1 and CDR2 are LNHDA and SQIVND (reference sequence). This CDR3 region has 15 residues. CDR3 coding DNA: TGTGCCAGTAGACGGGCGGGGGTCCTGAACACTGAAGCTTTCTTT. This translates into CASRRAGVLNTEAFF.

J is TRBJ2-5 and V is TRBV14; D uncertain. There are 11 residues in the CDR3. CDR1 and CDR2 (germline): SGHDN, FVKESK. V dropped 2 bases and J dropped 5 bases, with 3 bases sitting between them. The CDR3 DNA reads TGTGCCAGCAGCCAATTGGAGACCCAGTACTTC. The encoded protein is CASSQLETQYF.

The chain joins TRBV7-2 to TRBJ2-2; 8 bases fit TRBD2. This CDR3 spans 15 amino acids. CDR1 and CDR2 from the germline V gene are SGHTA and FQGNSA. V lost 3 bases, J lost 6 bases, and 6 bases stayed unmatched. The CDR3 protein is CASSFVSGAPGELFF. The CDR3 nucleotides read TGTGCCAGCAGCTTCGTTAGCGGGGCCCCCGGGGAGCTGTTTTTT. The entire variable domain, with the rest obtained from reference TRBV7-2 and TRBJ2-2, is as follows: GAGVSQSPSNKVTEKGKDVELRCDPISGHTALYWYRQSLGQGLEFLIYFQGNSAPDKSGLPSDRFSAERTGGSVSTLTIQRTQQEDSAVYLCASSFVSGAPGELFFGEGSRLTVL.

V and J are TRBV6-4 and TRBJ2-1; 10 nucleotides match TRBD2. The CDR3 sequence is 13 residues long. Germline CDR1 is MRHNA and CDR2 is SNTAGT. The CDR3 loop reads CATGTSERNEQFF. In nucleotides, the CDR3 is TGTGCAACCGGGACTAGCGAGCGGAATGAGCAGTTCTTC.

The J gene is TRBJ2-1, the V gene TRBV19, with D possibly being TRBD1 (5 bases). Trimming removed 5 bases from V and 7 bases from J, with 18 bases in between. The CDR3 length is 15 residues. Germline lookup yields CDR1 LNHDA and CDR2 SQIVND (reference sequence). CDR3 coding DNA: TGTGCCAGTAGTTTTTCCCAGGGCCTCCGAAATGAGCAGTTCTTC. Its translation is CASSFSQGLRNEQFF.

J is TRBJ2-2 and V is TRBV5-4, with TRBD2 matching over 13 bases. Germline loops: CDR1 SGHNT, CDR2 YYREEE (reference sequence). V dropped 4 bases and J dropped 5; count of bases not matched to a gene: 8. The CDR3 length is 17 residues. This CDR3 reads CASSGLAGAPGTGELFF. The CDR3 nucleotides are TGTGCCAGCAGCGGACTAGCGGGGGCCCCGGGGACCGGGGAGCTGTTTTTT.

This chain connects TRBV4-1 to TRBJ2-1, with 9 bases matching TRBD2. The CDR3 is 17 residues long. Germline assignment: CDR1 MGHRA and CDR2 YSYEKL. Unmatched junction bases numbered 6, after V lost 0 bases and J lost 3 bases. The CDR3 DNA reads TGCGCCAGCAGCCAAGATGGGCTAGCGGGACACTACAATGAGCAGTTCTTC. It yields the protein CASSQDGLAGHYNEQFF.

The CDR3 sequence is CASPASSGNTIYF. CDR3 sequence (DNA): TGTGCCAGCCCGGCCAGCTCTGGAAACACCATATATTTT. This sequence joins TRBV28 and TRBJ1-3; D gene unclear. Trimming left V 8 bases short and J 0 bases short, with 8 bases between. This CDR3 spans 13 amino acids. Per germline, CDR1 MDHEN and CDR2 SYDVKM.

This sequence joins TRBV30 and TRBJ2-3; 8 bases fit TRBD2. The V gene's germline CDR1 is GTSNPN and CDR2 SVGIG (reference sequence). J gave up 3 bases and V 2 bases, and 4 bases lay outside the gene matches. This CDR3 is 14 amino acids long. The CDR3 DNA is TGTGCCTGGAGTCGGGGGGGCGGAACAGATACGCAGTATTTT. This gives the protein CAWSRGGGTDTQYF.

The CDR3 here is CASSIVSGVNTEAFF. The CDR3 DNA sequence: TGTGCCAGTAGTATAGTTTCCGGGGTCAACACTGAAGCTTTCTTT. This chain connects TRBV19 to TRBJ1-1; no clear D. CDR1 LNHDA and CDR2 SQIVND come from the germline V gene (reference sequence). Trimming removed 1 base from V and 2 bases from J, with 11 bases in between. The CDR3 runs to 15 residues. Using reference TRBV19 and TRBJ1-1 for the parts outside the CDR3, the full variable domain is DGGITQSPKYLFRKEGQNVTLSCEQNLNHDAMYWYRQDPGQGLRLIYYSQIVNDFQKGDIAEGYSVSREKKESFPLTVTSAQKNPTAFYLCASSIVSGVNTEAFFGQGTRLTVV.

This sequence joins TRBV4-1 and TRBJ2-7, with a weak D call TRBD1 (7 bases). The CDR3 has 15 amino acids. The V end lost 2 bases, the J end lost 3 bases, and 14 bases lay between the germline ends. CDR1 is MGHRA and CDR2 is YSYEKL in the germline V gene. The CDR3 DNA is TGCGCCAGCAGCCAATCGACAGGGACTCACTACGAGCAGTACTTC. Encoded protein: CASSQSTGTHYEQYF.

This rearrangement joins TRBV7-2 to TRBJ2-2, with D possibly being TRBD2 (6 bases). CDR3 length: 15 amino acids. Germline CDR1 reads SGHTA; CDR2 reads FQGNSA. Deletions cut 4 bases from V and 2 bases from J, with 11 bases between. CDR3 coding DNA: TGTGCCAGCAGCTGGCGGGGACCAAACACCGGGGAGCTGTTTTTT. Translation gives CASSWRGPNTGELFF.

CDR3 nucleotide sequence: TGTGCCAGTAGTACGTTGTCAGACAATGAAAAACTGTTTTTT. This codes for CASSTLSDNEKLFF. The chain combines TRBV19 with TRBJ1-4, with D hard to call. Trimming pared 4 bases from V and 5 bases from J, leaving 11 bases between. Germline V gene lookup returns CDR1 LNHDA and CDR2 SQIVND (reference sequence). There are 14 residues in the CDR3. Using reference TRBV19 and TRBJ1-4 for the parts outside the CDR3, the full variable domain is DGGITQSPKYLFRKEGQNVTLSCEQNLNHDAMYWYRQDPGQGLRLIYYSQIVNDFQKGDIAEGYSVSREKKESFPLTVTSAQKNPTAFYLCASSTLSDNEKLFFGSGTQLSVL.

The rearrangement links TRBV7-8 to TRBJ2-3; 9 nucleotides align to TRBD2. The V and J ends lost 2 bases and 6 bases, in that order; junction bases with no gene match: 15. This CDR3 spans 18 amino acids. Germline-derived CDR1 and CDR2 are SGHVS and FQNEAQ. The CDR3: CASSLWGRSSGGIDTQYF. The CDR3 DNA reads as TGTGCCAGCAGCTTATGGGGTCGGTCGAGCGGGGGGATCGATACGCAGTATTTT.

This clone has a single count. The chain couples TRBV7-8 to TRBJ1-3; no reliable D call. The ends were cut back, 6 bases at V and 0 bases at J, with 9 bases in the middle. This CDR3 region has 14 residues. Per the germline V gene, CDR1 is SGHVS and CDR2 is FQNEAQ. DNA for the CDR3: TGTGCCAGCAGACAAGGATACTCTGGAAACACCATATATTTT. Its translation is CASRQGYSGNTIYF.

This clone came up once. The CDR3 sequence is CASSDRDRGSDTQYF. In DNA form, the CDR3 reads TGTGCCAGCAGTGACCGGGACAGGGGGAGCGATACGCAGTATTTT. The chain employs TRBV6-4 and TRBJ2-3; 11 positions agree with TRBD1. The J segment lost 6 bases and the V segment lost 2 bases, leaving 4 bases of the junction unmatched. Germline V gene sequence: CDR1 MRHNA, CDR2 SNTAGT. The CDR3 contains 15 residues.

This clone showed up just a few times. This chain uses TRBV19 with TRBJ1-5; D possibly corresponds to TRBD1 (6 bases). Germline lookup yields CDR1 LNHDA and CDR2 SQIVND (reference sequence). The CDR3 totals 14 residues. V gave up 6 bases and J gave up 1 base, with 10 bases separating them. CDR3 sequence: CASRDSLSNQPQHF. CDR3 coding DNA: TGTGCCAGTAGGGACAGTTTGAGCAATCAGCCCCAGCATTTT.

CDR3 protein: CATSRDGHGYTF. Here the CDR3 DNA reads TGTGCCACCAGCAGAGATGGCCATGGCTACACCTTC. This chain joins TRBV15 and TRBJ1-2; D gene uncertain. V was cut by 0 bases and J by 6 bases, with 5 bases left in between. The CDR3 extends over 12 amino acids. The germline CDR1 and CDR2 sequences are LNHNV and YYDKDF (reference sequence). The full variable domain, rest sourced from reference TRBV15 and TRBJ1-2, is DAMVIQNPRYQVTQFGKPVTLSCSQTLNHNVMYWYQQKSSQAPKLLFHYYDKDFNNEADTPDNFQSRRPNTSFCFLDIRSPGLGDTAMYLCATSRDGHGYTFGSGTRLTVV.